The 13 T cell receptor beta chains in this list originate from one sample, sequenced in a study of response to subunit inactivated influenza vaccine. One entry per CDR3 protein results from TCRdb running MiXCR on the RT-PCR reads. Here the sample spans about 800,000 distinct CDR3 sequences, around 20% being singletons. This sample comprised PBMCs from blood, obtained 4 to 6 days after vaccination. The receptors come from a man aged 50-60 years who received an inactivated influenza vaccine.

V is TRBV2 and J is TRBJ1-2, with D tentatively TRBD1 (6 bases). Germline assignment: CDR1 SNHLY and CDR2 FYNNEI. The CDR3 length is 11 residues. The germline V and J ends were trimmed by 6 bases and 9 bases, with 11 bases remaining between them. The CDR3 DNA reads TGTGCCAGCAGGGAACAGGGAAGCTACACCTTC. It translates to CASREQGSYTF. Drawing the rest from reference TRBV2 and TRBJ1-2, the complete variable domain is EPEVTQTPSHQVTQMGQEVILRCVPISNHLYFYWYRQILGQKVEFLVSFYNNEISEKSEIFDDQFSVERPDGSNFTLKIRSTKLEDSAMYFCASREQGSYTFGSGTRLTVV.

This clonotype was counted only a few times. This chain joins TRBV20-1 and TRBJ2-5; TRBD2 aligns across 11 bases. Germline CDR1 DFQATT, CDR2 SNEGSKA (reference sequence). The V segment lost 4 bases and the J segment 0 bases; nucleotides outside the gene matches: 13. The CDR3 is 18 residues long. The CDR3 DNA sequence: TGCAGTGCTACCCCACTAGCGGGAGAACCTTGGTACCAAGAGACCCAGTACTTC. The encoded protein is CSATPLAGEPWYQETQYF.

The sample holds a few counts of this clonotype. This sequence joins TRBV15 and TRBJ2-7; TRBD1 aligns across 10 bases. The ends lost 3 bases at V and 7 bases at J; junction bases unmatched: 9. Germline lookup yields CDR1 LNHNV and CDR2 YYDKDF (reference sequence). The CDR3 consists of 15 residues. The CDR3 here is CATSRRDRGPLEQYF. Here the CDR3 DNA reads TGTGCCACCAGCAGGAGGGACAGGGGTCCCTTGGAGCAGTACTTC.

This chain uses TRBV28 with TRBJ2-7; 8 bases align to TRBD1. The V gene's germline CDR1 is MDHEN and CDR2 SYDVKM. V shed 5 bases and J 6 bases; nucleotides not matched to a gene: 9. The CDR3 loop spans 14 amino acids. This CDR3 is CASSLRQGRREQYF. DNA of the CDR3: TGTGCCAGCAGTCTCCGACAGGGGCGGCGCGAGCAGTACTTC.

This sequence joins TRBV20-1 and TRBJ2-2, with D perhaps matching TRBD2 (6 bases). V was pared by 6 bases and J by 2 bases, with 16 bases between. The germline gives CDR1 DFQATT, CDR2 SNEGSKA (reference sequence). The CDR3 is made up of 15 amino acids. The CDR3 loop reads CSAWSGTVNTGELFF. For the CDR3, the DNA is TGCAGTGCCTGGTCCGGGACTGTAAACACCGGGGAGCTGTTTTTT.

The V call is TRBV5-6, the J call TRBJ1-1; D is unclear. V was clipped by 0 bases and J by 5 bases, with 11 bases between them. Germline-derived CDR1 and CDR2 are SGHDT and YYEEEE. The CDR3 has 14 residues. The CDR3 spells CASSLEWAGTEAFF. The DNA of the CDR3 is TGTGCCAGCAGCTTGGAGTGGGCAGGAACTGAAGCTTTCTTT.

The CDR3 spells CASSRRASQETQYF. The CDR3 DNA follows: TGTGCCAGCAGCCGCAGGGCCTCGCAAGAGACCCAGTACTTC. The J gene is TRBJ2-5, the V gene TRBV7-2; a weak D match, TRBD1 (5 bases). V lost 5 bases, J lost 2 bases, and 12 bases lay in between. The germline V gene has CDR1 SGHTA and CDR2 FQGNSA. This CDR3 has 14 residues.

This clonotype has at least ten counts. The gene calls are TRBV10-3 and TRBJ1-2; D is ambiguous. V shed 0 bases and J shed 3 bases, with 5 bases lying between them. The CDR3 spans 13 residues. Germline values: CDR1 ENHRY, CDR2 SYGVKD. The CDR3 spells CAISESTDYGYTF. In DNA, the CDR3 is TGTGCCATCAGTGAGTCGACGGACTATGGCTACACCTTC.

The CDR3 DNA is TGTGCCAGCAGTTTAGCCGGCGGGAGCACGCAGTATTTT. It is translated as CASSLAGGSTQYF. The J gene is TRBJ2-3, the V gene TRBV12-3 or TRBV12-4, with 7 bases fitting TRBD2. The CDR3 spans 13 residues. V was pared by 0 bases and J by 9 bases, with 3 bases of the junction left unmatched.

This clonotype was counted only a few times. The rearrangement uses TRBV28 and TRBJ2-3; D remains unclear. From germline, CDR1 is MDHEN and CDR2 SYDVKM. The CDR3 contains 14 residues. Between the trimmed V and J ends, which lost 1 base and 6 bases, there was a span of 11 bases. CDR3 sequence reads: CASSLSPPRDTQYF. The CDR3 DNA follows: TGTGCCAGCAGTTTATCCCCGCCAAGGGATACGCAGTATTTT.

The CDR3 loop reads CAWSGGTGSPLHF. The CDR3 nucleotides read TGTGCCTGGAGTGGGGGTACAGGATCACCCCTCCACTTT. The chain carries TRBV30 and TRBJ1-6; possible D gene TRBD1, 5 bases. The CDR3 consists of 13 residues. Germline V lookup: CDR1 GTSNPN, CDR2 SVGIG (reference sequence). V was clipped by 1 base and J by 10 bases, with 11 bases between them. Looking up the rest from reference TRBV30 and TRBJ1-6 gives the full variable domain: SQTIHQWPATLVQPVGSPLSLECTVEGTSNPNLYWYRQAAGRGLQLLFYSVGIGQISSEVPQNLSASRPQDRQFILSSKKLLLSDSGFYLCAWSGGTGSPLHFGNGTRLTVT.

This clonotype was picked up a small number of times. This chain joins TRBV7-9 and TRBJ2-1; 11 bases align to TRBD2. V dropped 1 base and J dropped 4; count of bases not matched to a gene: 3. The CDR3 runs to 16 residues. CDR1 is SEHNR, CDR2 FQNEAQ, per germline (reference sequence). CDR3 region: CASSLERTSGYNEQFF. CDR3 nucleotide sequence: TGTGCCAGCAGCTTAGAGAGGACTAGCGGGTACAATGAGCAGTTCTTC.

This clonotype was observed a few times. The chain has TRBV28 and TRBJ2-1; D remains unclear. CDR1 is MDHEN, CDR2 SYDVKM, per germline. CDR3 length: 16 amino acids. V dropped 1 base and J dropped 8 bases, with 18 bases sitting between them. The CDR3, as DNA: TGTGCCAGCAGTTTATCGGAGACAACATCTGGCGATGAGCAGTTCTTC. As protein: CASSLSETTSGDEQFF.